These 4 T cell receptor beta chains share one sample of origin, sequenced in a study of response to subunit inactivated influenza vaccine. TCRdb passed the RT-PCR reads through MiXCR, listing each CDR3 protein once. The table records about 800,000 distinct CDR3 sequences, 21% of them present only once. The sample was PBMCs from blood, taken roughly 5 days after vaccination. The receptors originated from a man aged 50 or older who received an inactivated influenza vaccine.

This clonotype has more than one count but fewer than ten. The J gene is TRBJ2-3, the V gene TRBV10-3; 7 positions match TRBD2. J gave up 0 bases and V 8 bases, and 8 bases lay outside the gene matches. Germline V lookup: CDR1 ENHRY, CDR2 SYGVKD. The CDR3 is 15 amino acids. The CDR3 loop reads CAIGLSGASTDTQYF. CDR3 DNA sequence: TGTGCCATCGGTTTAAGCGGGGCTAGCACAGATACGCAGTATTTT.

This clonotype appeared a few times. V gene TRBV7-9 combines with J gene TRBJ2-1; tentatively, D is TRBD1 (5 bases). The CDR3 totals 14 residues. Between the trimmed V and J ends, which lost 1 base and 9 bases, there was a span of 13 bases. The germline gives CDR1 SEHNR, CDR2 FQNEAQ (reference sequence). CDR3 in amino acids: CASSLVTDVSEQFF. The CDR3 coding sequence is TGTGCCAGCAGCTTAGTGACAGACGTGAGTGAGCAGTTCTTC.

This clonotype was seen only a few times. This chain connects TRBV5-5 to TRBJ2-5; D remains unclear. This CDR3 has 14 residues. Germline V gives CDR1 SGHKS, CDR2 YYEKEE (reference sequence). Trimming stripped 0 bases from V and 5 bases from J, with 11 bases between. The CDR3 loop is CASSLVSRPETQYF. The CDR3 DNA sequence: TGTGCCAGCAGCTTGGTCAGTAGGCCCGAGACCCAGTACTTC.

The chain carries TRBV29-1 and TRBJ2-7; 10 nucleotides match TRBD2. The CDR3 sequence is 13 residues long. The J segment lost 3 bases and the V segment lost 2 bases, leaving 1 base of the junction unmatched. Germline loops: CDR1 SQVTM, CDR2 ANQGSEA. The CDR3 region has the DNA TGCAGCGTTGAATCTAGCGGGGGCTACGAGCAGTACTTC. The encoded protein is CSVESSGGYEQYF.